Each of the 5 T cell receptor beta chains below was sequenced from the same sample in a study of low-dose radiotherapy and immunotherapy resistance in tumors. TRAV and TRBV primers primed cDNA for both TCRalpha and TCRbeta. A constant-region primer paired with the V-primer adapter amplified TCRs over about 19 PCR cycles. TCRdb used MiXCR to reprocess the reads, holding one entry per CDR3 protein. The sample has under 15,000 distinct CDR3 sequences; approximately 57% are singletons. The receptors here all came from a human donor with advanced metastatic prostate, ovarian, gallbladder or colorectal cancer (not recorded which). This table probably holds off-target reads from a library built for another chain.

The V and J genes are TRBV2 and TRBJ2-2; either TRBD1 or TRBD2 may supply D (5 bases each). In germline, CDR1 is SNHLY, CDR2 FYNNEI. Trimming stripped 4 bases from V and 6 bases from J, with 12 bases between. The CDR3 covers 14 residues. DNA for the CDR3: TGTGCCAGCAGTGGGGTAGTGGGGGCCGGGGAGCTGTTTTTT. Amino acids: CASSGVVGAGELFF.

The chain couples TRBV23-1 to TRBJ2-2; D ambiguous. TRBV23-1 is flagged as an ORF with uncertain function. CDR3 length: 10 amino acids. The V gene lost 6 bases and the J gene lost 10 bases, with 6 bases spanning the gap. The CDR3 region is CASRDPELFF. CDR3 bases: TGCGCCAGCAGGGACCCGGAGCTGTTTTTT.

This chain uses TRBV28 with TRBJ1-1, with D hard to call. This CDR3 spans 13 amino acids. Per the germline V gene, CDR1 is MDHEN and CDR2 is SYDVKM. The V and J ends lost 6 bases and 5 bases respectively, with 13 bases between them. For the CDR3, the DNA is TGTGCCAGCAGGCTCAGAGCGACAACTGAAGCTTTCTTT. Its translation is CASRLRATTEAFF.

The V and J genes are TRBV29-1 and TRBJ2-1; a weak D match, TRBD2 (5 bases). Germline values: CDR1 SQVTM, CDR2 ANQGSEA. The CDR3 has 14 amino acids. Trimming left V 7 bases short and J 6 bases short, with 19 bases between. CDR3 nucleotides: TGCAGCGCCAAGGTCCGGGGTCTGGGCAATGAGCAGTTCTTC. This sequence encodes CSAKVRGLGNEQFF.

Here the CDR3 DNA reads TGTGCCAGCAGGGACCCCGGTGAGGGAACCTACGAGCAGTACTTC. Encoded protein: CASRDPGEGTYEQYF. V and J are TRBV6-6 and TRBJ2-7; weak D call: TRBD2 (5 bases). V was clipped by 6 bases and J by 2 bases, with 17 bases between them. Germline V gives CDR1 MNHNY, CDR2 SVGAGI (reference sequence). CDR3 length: 15 amino acids.